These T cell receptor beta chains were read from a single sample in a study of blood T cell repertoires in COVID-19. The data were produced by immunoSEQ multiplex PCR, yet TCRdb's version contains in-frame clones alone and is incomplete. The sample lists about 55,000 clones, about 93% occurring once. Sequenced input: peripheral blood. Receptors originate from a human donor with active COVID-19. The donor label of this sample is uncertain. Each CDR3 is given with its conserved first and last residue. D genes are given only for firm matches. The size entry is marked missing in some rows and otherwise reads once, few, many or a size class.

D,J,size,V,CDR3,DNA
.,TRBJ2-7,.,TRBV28,CASSPRQATYEQYF,TGTGCCAGCAGTCCCCGACAGGCTACCTACGAGCAGTACTTC
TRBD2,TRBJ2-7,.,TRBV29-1,CSVEASGFYEQYF,TGCAGCGTTGAGGCTAGCGGGTTCTACGAGCAGTACTTC
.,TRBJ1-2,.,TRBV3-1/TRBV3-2,CASSRGGRNGYTF,TGTGCCAGCAGCCGCGGAGGACGAAATGGCTACACCTTC
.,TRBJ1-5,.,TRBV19,CASSIGAWEPQHF,TGTGCCAGTAGTATAGGGGCCTGGGAGCCCCAGCATTTT
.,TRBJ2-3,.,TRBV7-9,CASSLVQRHTDTQYF,TGTGCCAGCAGCTTAGTCCAGCGGCACACAGATACGCAGTATTTT
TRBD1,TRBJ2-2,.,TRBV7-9,CASSQTGGDTGELFF,TGTGCCAGCAGCCAGACAGGGGGCGACACCGGGGAGCTGTTTTTT
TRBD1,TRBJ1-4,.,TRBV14,CASSQPGQGWDEKLFF,TGTGCCAGCAGCCAACCCGGACAGGGGTGGGATGAAAAACTGTTTTTT
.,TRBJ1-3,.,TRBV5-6,CASSLDRNAGNTIYF,TGTGCCAGCAGCCTGGACAGAAACGCTGGAAACACCATATATTTT
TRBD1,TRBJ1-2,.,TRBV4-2,CASSQVLTGDGYTF,TGTGCCAGCAGCCAAGTGCTTACAGGGGATGGCTACACCTTC
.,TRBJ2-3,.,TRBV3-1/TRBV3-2,CASSQVGESTDTQYLTQYF,TGTGCCAGCAGCCAAGTCGGGGAGAGCACAGATACGCAGTATCTTACGCAGTATTTT
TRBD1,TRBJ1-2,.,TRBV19,CASTGTGKNYGYTF,TGTGCCAGTACTGGGACAGGGAAGAACTATGGCTACACCTTC
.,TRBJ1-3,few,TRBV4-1,CASSRVEGSGNTIYF,TGCGCCAGCAGCCGTGTCGAGGGCTCTGGAAACACCATATATTTT
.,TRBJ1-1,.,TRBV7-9,CASSLNRDTEAFF,TGTGCCAGCAGCTTAAACAGGGATACTGAAGCTTTCTTT
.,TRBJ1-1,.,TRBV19,CASSFRPGQVSEAFF,TGTGCCAGTAGTTTCCGCCCAGGGCAAGTATCTGAAGCTTTCTTT
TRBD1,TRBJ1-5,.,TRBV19,CASSIGQGDQPQHF,TGTGCCAGTAGTATTGGACAGGGAGATCAGCCCCAGCATTTT
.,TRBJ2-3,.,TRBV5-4,CASSLETGPQYF,TGTGCCAGCAGCTTGGAAACAGGGCCACAGTATTTT
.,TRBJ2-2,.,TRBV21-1,CASTPGPGELFF,TGTGCCAGCACCCCCGGTCCCGGGGAGCTGTTTTTT
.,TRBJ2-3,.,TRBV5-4,CASSLDRVYGTDTQYF,TGTGCCAGCAGCTTGGACAGGGTTTACGGCACAGATACGCAGTATTTT
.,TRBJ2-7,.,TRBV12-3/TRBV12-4,CASSRDFVLEQYF,TGTGCCAGCAGTAGGGACTTCGTGTTGGAGCAGTACTTC
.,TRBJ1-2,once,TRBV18,CASSPWGPLNGYTF,TGTGCCAGCTCCCCCTGGGGGCCTTTAAACGGCTACACCTTC
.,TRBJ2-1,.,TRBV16,CASSLIADEQFF,TGTGCCAGCAGCCTAATAGCAGACGAGCAGTTCTTC
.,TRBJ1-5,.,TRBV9,CASSSGGNQPQHF,TGTGCCAGCAGCTCAGGGGGCAATCAGCCCCAGCATTTT
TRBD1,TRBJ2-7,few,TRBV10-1,CASSEFRTGDTYEQYF,TGCGCCAGCAGTGAGTTTAGGACAGGGGATACCTACGAGCAGTACTTC
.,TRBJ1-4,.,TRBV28,CASSLPRGGHEKLFF,TGTGCCAGCAGTTTACCGAGGGGGGGGCACGAAAAACTGTTTTTT
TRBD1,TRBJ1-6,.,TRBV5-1,CASSLGQGGVPLHF,TGCGCCAGCAGCTTGGGACAGGGTGGGGTACCCCTCCACTTT
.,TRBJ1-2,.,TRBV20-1,CSASYRGIWGYTF,TGCAGTGCTAGTTATCGGGGTATATGGGGCTACACCTTC